These 8 T cell receptor beta chains came from one sample sequenced in a study of T cells in localized non-small cell lung cancer. This table comes from immunoSEQ multiplex PCR, and its TCRdb copy is limited to in-frame clones, with some not included. Of around 69,000 clones listed, approximately 87% are singletons. The sample here was peripheral blood, taken before any cancer treatment. Every receptor here comes from a woman aged 35 to 75 with stage I lung adenocarcinoma.

The rearrangement links TRBV6-1 to TRBJ1-2, with D tentatively TRBD1 (6 bases). V lost 3 bases to trimming and J lost 7 bases, with 15 bases between them. Looked up from germline, CDR1 is MNHNS and CDR2 is SASEGT. This CDR3 region has 14 residues. The CDR3 bases are TGTGCCAGCAGTGATGGACAGAAGGCGGGTGGCTACACCTTC. Encoded protein: CASSDGQKAGGYTF.

This chain connects TRBV5-5 to TRBJ1-1, with D tentatively TRBD1 (5 bases). This CDR3 is built from 13 residues. Trimming removed 3 bases from V and 3 bases from J, with 9 bases in between. CDR1 and CDR2 (germline): SGHKS, YYEKEE (reference sequence). CDR3 coding DNA: TGTGCCAGCAGCTGGGGGGGAGACACTGAAGCTTTCTTT. As protein: CASSWGGDTEAFF. Combining the CDR3 with reference TRBV5-5 and TRBJ1-1 gives the whole variable domain DAGVTQSPTHLIKTRGQQVTLRCSPISGHKSVSWYQQVLGQGPQFIFQYYEKEERGRGNFPDRFSARQFPNYSSELNVNALLLGDSALYLCASSWGGDTEAFFGQGTRLTVV.

This clone was detected only a few times. The chain uses TRBV19 and TRBJ2-3, with 9 bases lining up with TRBD1. Losses at the gene ends were 5 bases for V and 9 bases for J; bases not matched to a gene: 3. The CDR3 has 12 amino acids. Germline CDR1 is LNHDA and CDR2 is SQIVND (reference sequence). The CDR3 nucleotides are TGTGCCAGTAGTTTCACAGGGGGCACGCAGTATTTT. It translates to CASSFTGGTQYF.

The genes are TRBV4-1 and TRBJ2-7, with TRBD1 identical over 10 bases. The CDR3 length is 16 residues. With V trimmed by 0 bases and J by 4 bases, 6 bases remained unmatched. CDR1 and CDR2 (germline): MGHRA, YSYEKL. The CDR3 loop is CASSQDLGTGVYEQYF. The CDR3, as DNA: TGCGCCAGCAGCCAAGACCTCGGGACAGGGGTGTACGAGCAGTACTTC.

The chain has TRBV19 and TRBJ2-3; TRBD1 matches at 8 bases. J gave up 4 bases and V 7 bases, and 7 bases lay outside the gene matches. The CDR3 extends over 14 amino acids. Germline V CDR1 and CDR2: LNHDA, SQIVND (reference sequence). In DNA form, the CDR3 reads TGTGCCAGTAAGGGGCAGGGGGCCGCAGATACGCAGTATTTT. Translation gives CASKGQGAADTQYF.

V and J are TRBV29-1 and TRBJ1-2, with D uncertain. From germline, CDR1 is SQVTM and CDR2 ANQGSEA. V was trimmed by 0 bases and J by 8 bases, leaving 10 bases between them. This CDR3 is built from 12 residues. This chain's CDR3 is CSVEDLRRGYTF. CDR3 DNA sequence: TGCAGCGTTGAAGATTTACGCAGGGGCTACACCTTC. Supplemented by reference TRBV29-1 and TRBJ1-2, the full variable domain reads SAVISQKPSRDICQRGTSLTIQCQVDSQVTMMFWYRQQPGQSLTLIATANQGSEATYESGFVIDKFPISRPNLTFSTLTVSNMSPEDSSIYLCSVEDLRRGYTFGSGTRLTVV.

This chain links TRBV7-8 with TRBJ2-5; D is tentatively TRBD1 or TRBD2 (6 bases each). Between the trimmed V and J ends, which lost 4 bases and 10 bases, there was a span of 19 bases. CDR3 length equals 14 residues. The V gene's germline CDR1 is SGHVS and CDR2 FQNEAQ. The CDR3 loop reads CASSSGALGGNQYF. CDR3 DNA: TGTGCCAGCAGCTCGGGGGCGCTAGGGGGGAACCAGTACTTC.

V gene TRBV6-4 combines with J gene TRBJ2-1, with TRBD2 as a possible D gene (5 bases). This CDR3 contains 13 residues. V was shortened by 0 bases and J by 14 bases, with 14 bases between the two germline ends. Germline V CDR1 and CDR2: MRHNA, SNTAGT. The CDR3 region has the DNA TGTGCCAGCAGTGACTCGATCCGAAAGAGGGAGTTCTTC. This gives the protein CASSDSIRKREFF.